What follows are 22 T cell receptor delta chains derived from one specimen sequenced in a study of γδ T cells in repeated Plasmodium falciparum infection. Vgamma9/Vdelta2+ and Vdelta2-negative gammadelta T cells were flow-sorted from PBMC for bulk sequencing. TCRdb fed the multiplex PCR reads into CATT to redo clone calling. This sample has tens of thousands of delta-chain clones, with roughly 1.5% found just once. The sequenced sample consisted of gamma-delta T cells from blood. The receptors derive from a pool of human donors (malaria-infected and uninfected, not separated).

There are a few counts of this clone. A far larger clone is a single base away, which makes a read error likely. The sample has other DNA sequences that encode this CDR3 too. The gene calls are TRDV1 and TRDJ1; TRDD3 matches at 13 bases. The J gene was missing in TCRdb and was found by matching the end of the DNA to germline. The CDR3 extends over 21 amino acids. CDR1 is TSWWSYY and CDR2 is QGS in the germline V gene. CDR3 bases: TGTGCTCTCGGGGAATTCAGACCCAGGTACTGGGGGATACGGGGCACCGATAAACTCATCTTT. This codes for CALGEFRPRYWGIRGTDKLIF.

Of note for this clone: It is likely a read error: a sequence one base away is far more abundant. Here the V gene is TRDV2, but the J gene went uncalled; whether TRDD3, the table's D call, matches the DNA was not checked. The CDR3 covers 19 residues. The V gene's germline CDR1 is GEAIGNYY and CDR2 EKD. The DNA for the CDR3 is TGTGCCTGTGACACCGTAGGGGGATACGCGGGGTCGTACACCGATAAACTCATCTTC. Translated: CACDTVGGYAGSYTDKLIF.

This clone was seen only a few times. This likely traces to a read error, being one base from a far larger clone. The same CDR3 also results from other DNA sequences found in this sample. The chain has TRDV1 and TRDJ1, with 7 bases identical to TRDD2. TCRdb supplies no J gene; here it was assigned by aligning the nucleotide sequence to germline. The CDR3 loop spans 21 amino acids. Germline CDR1 and CDR2: TSWWSYY and QGS. Germline trimming cut 3 bases from V and 0 bases from J; bases unmatched to any gene: 22. CDR3 protein: CALGDPIPTARGSWDTDKLIF. The DNA for the CDR3 is TGTGCTCTTGGGGACCCTATTCCTACTGCGAGGGGGTCCTGGGACACCGATAAACTCATCTTT.

This clone was detected only a few times. This DNA's translation differs at residue 22 from TCRdb's protein, which comes from a much larger clone; a read error is likely, and the protein shown is translated from the DNA. The chain is built from TRDV1 and TRDJ2; D is perhaps TRDD3 (6 bases). The J gene, not given by TCRdb, was assigned here from a germline match of the nucleotide sequence. Germline-derived CDR1 and CDR2 are TSWWSYY and QGS. The CDR3 is 25 amino acids. DNA for the CDR3: TGTGCTCTTGGGGAACCGGACCGGGGGGACGCCTTCAAACATTCAGCCTCCACTTTGACAGCACGACTCTTCTTT. Residues: CALGEPDRGDAFKHSASTLTARLFF.

In its sample, this clone was seen a few times. TCRdb's protein for this DNA is that of a much larger clone and differs from the translation at residue 17, likely a read error; the protein shown is the DNA translation. The CDR3 nucleotides are TGTGCTCTTGGGGAACTGGTGACACGTACCCCGACGTACACCGATAAACCCATCTTT. This sequence encodes CALGELVTRTPTYTDKPIF. Called V gene: TRDV1; the J gene was not called; whether TRDD3, the table's D call, matches the DNA was not checked. The CDR3 length is 19 residues. The germline V gene encodes CDR1 TSWWSYY and CDR2 QGS.

The table lists this clone with a few counts. This probably arose from a read error, given a far larger clone one base away. The sample carries other DNA sequences with the same CDR3. The chain carries TRDV1 and TRDJ1, with 12 bases that match TRDD3. No J gene was available from TCRdb, and it was assigned here by a germline match of the DNA. This CDR3 has 23 residues. Germline lookup yields CDR1 TSWWSYY and CDR2 QGS. The J segment lost 5 bases and the V segment lost 5 bases, leaving 30 bases of the junction unmatched. The CDR3 reads CALGRRVVTRKLGDTPSTDKLIF. DNA for the CDR3: TGTGCTCTTGGGAGAAGGGTAGTTACCCGAAAACTGGGGGATACTCCCAGTACTGATAAACTCATCTTT.

With respect to this clone: This DNA translates differently at residue 11 from the TCRdb protein, which is that of a much larger clone; a read error is likely, and the protein shown is the DNA's own translation. This chain joins TRDV2 and TRDJ1; 12 bases map to TRDD3. The J gene comes from matching the DNA to germline here; TCRdb lacks it. The germline V gene encodes CDR1 GEAIGNYY and CDR2 EKD. With V trimmed by 1 base and J by 3 bases, 5 bases remained unmatched. The CDR3 contains 16 residues. Here the CDR3 reads CACDTLGDTRADKLIF. CDR3 DNA sequence: TGTGCCTGTGACACACTGGGGGATACCCGGGCCGATAAACTCATCTTT.

This clone was counted between two and nine times. A single base is all that separates this from a far larger clone, so a read error is likely. Different DNA sequences within this sample yield the same CDR3. The gene calls are TRDV2 and TRDJ1; the match to TRDD3 covers 9 bases. The J gene is not listed in TCRdb, so it was assigned here from a DNA match to germline. Germline CDR1 is GEAIGNYY and CDR2 is EKD. This CDR3 region has 13 residues. CDR3 in amino acids: CACEGLGDDKLIF. In DNA, the CDR3 is TGCGCCTGTGAAGGACTGGGGGACGATAAACTCATCTTT.

This clone was detected only a few times. TCRdb lists the protein of a much larger clone for this DNA, which differs at residue 23, so this is likely a read error; the protein given here is translated from the DNA itself. Here the CDR3 DNA reads TGTGCTCTTGGGGAAAAGGCCTTCCTACACCTTCCGTACTGGGGGATACTCGCACGCACCGATAAACCCATCTTT. Translating gives CALGEKAFLHLPYWGILARTDKPIF. No J gene was called, and the V gene is TRDV1; no check of the table's D call, TRDD3, against the DNA was made. The germline V gene has CDR1 TSWWSYY and CDR2 QGS. The CDR3 covers 25 residues.

Comments on this clone: This is likely an artifact of a read error, given a far larger clone one base away. At the DNA level, this CDR3 is encoded by other sequences in the same sample as well. The V and J genes are TRDV2 and TRDJ1; a possible D gene is TRDD3 (7 bases). As TCRdb names no J gene, one was assigned here on the basis of a DNA match to germline. The CDR3 runs to 20 residues. The germline gives CDR1 GEAIGNYY, CDR2 EKD. The CDR3 DNA reads as TGTGCTTGTGACGAAGCCTTCCCTCGCGGGGGTACTGGGGACACCGATAAACTCATCTTT. Protein: CACDEAFPRGGTGDTDKLIF.

Details on this clone: The protein TCRdb lists belongs to a much larger clone and differs from this DNA's translation at residue 13, which points to a read error; the protein shown is made from the DNA. The chain employs TRDV3 and TRDJ1, with 9 nucleotides matching TRDD2. Matching the DNA to germline supplied the J gene, which TCRdb does not give. J lost 0 bases, V lost 4 bases, and 33 bases had no gene match. The CDR3 contains 23 residues. Looked up from germline, CDR1 is TVYSNPD and CDR2 is GDNSRS (reference sequence). The CDR3 spells CASTEGLPTRWGVRFQNTDKLIF. The CDR3 DNA reads as TGTGCCTCTACTGAAGGCCTTCCTACACGGTGGGGGGTACGCTTTCAGAACACCGATAAACTCATCTTT.

This clone has a count of ten or more. The V call is TRDV2, the J call TRDJ1, with TRDD2 matching over 9 bases. TCRdb leaves out the J gene; it was filled in here by matching the DNA to germline. The CDR3 extends over 18 amino acids. CDR1 is GEAIGNYY, CDR2 EKD, per germline. The ends lost 0 bases at V and 3 bases at J; junction bases unmatched: 13. This CDR3 reads CACDTLGLPTSRADKLIF. The CDR3 DNA follows: TGTGCCTGTGACACCCTAGGCCTTCCTACCTCGAGGGCCGATAAACTCATCTTT.

For this clone: This sequence is one base from a far larger clone and is likely a read error. The same CDR3 is also encoded by other DNA sequences in this sample. Called V gene: TRDV2; the J gene was not called; TRDD3, the D gene given by the table, was not confirmed from the DNA. The CDR3 contains 18 residues. CDR1 GEAIGNYY and CDR2 EKD come from the germline V gene. This CDR3 is CACDTGKLLGDTPDKLIF. For the CDR3, the DNA is TGTGCCTGTGACACCGGGAAGTTACTGGGGGATACGCCCGATAAGCTCATCTTT.

This clone is medium-sized by share. The CDR3: CALGFDFYWGIRKGGDKLIF. The CDR3 coding sequence is TGTGCTCTTGGGTTCGACTTCTACTGGGGGATACGGAAAGGGGGCGATAAACTCATCTTT. The chain has TRDV1 and TRDJ1; TRDD3 aligns across 13 bases. The CDR3 has 20 amino acids. V lost 5 bases to trimming and J lost 4 bases; unmatched junction nucleotides: 19. The germline CDR1 and CDR2 sequences are TSWWSYY and QGS.

As for this clone: A far larger clone is off by one base, so a read error is likely. The sample has other DNA sequences that encode this CDR3 too. The chain recombines TRDV1 with TRDJ1; 7 positions agree with TRDD3. The J gene, missing from TCRdb, was assigned here through DNA to germline matching. This CDR3 region has 18 residues. Trimming removed 0 bases from V and 0 bases from J; junction bases left unmatched: 10. CDR1 is TSWWSYY and CDR2 is QGS in the germline V gene. This chain's CDR3 is CALGELYWGIRYTDKLIF. CDR3 nucleotide sequence: TGTGCTCTTGGGGAACTTTACTGGGGAATAAGGTACACCGATAAACTCATCTTT.

With regard to this clone: A read error is likely here: a far larger clone is one base away. In the same sample, other DNA sequences code for this CDR3. The V gene is TRDV1, the J gene TRDJ1; perhaps TRDD3 as D (6 bases). Matching the DNA to germline supplied the J gene, which TCRdb does not give. The CDR3 totals 21 residues. Looked up from germline, CDR1 is TSWWSYY and CDR2 is QGS. Trimming cost V 3 bases and J 4 bases, with 33 bases left between them. CDR3 sequence: CALGEVFLPSTLGINSDKLIF. The CDR3 DNA is TGTGCTCTTGGGGAGGTATTCCTGCCCTCAACGCTGGGGATCAATAGCGATAAACTCATCTTT.

This clone is medium-sized (0.01 to 0.1%). The same CDR3 is also encoded by other DNA sequences in this sample. The rearrangement uses TRDV1 and TRDJ1, with no clear D. The CDR3 loop spans 13 amino acids. Trimming left V 4 bases short and J 3 bases short, with 9 bases between. Germline assignment: CDR1 TSWWSYY and CDR2 QGS. The CDR3 bases are TGTGCTCTTGGGGTGACTGAAGCCGATAAACTCATCTTT. As protein: CALGVTEADKLIF.

Points on this clone: TCRdb's protein for this DNA is that of a much larger clone and differs from the translation at residue 13, likely a read error; the protein shown is the DNA translation. This sequence joins TRDV2 and TRDJ1, with TRDD1 as a possible D gene (5 bases). CDR3 length: 16 residues. The V gene's germline CDR1 is GEAIGNYY and CDR2 EKD. CDR3 residues: CACDPAPFKYTDILIF. CDR3 coding DNA: TGTGCCTGTGACCCGGCCCCCTTTAAATACACCGATATACTCATCTTT.

No J gene was assigned, while the V gene was called as TRDV1. Germline assignment: CDR1 TSWWSYY and CDR2 QGS. This CDR3 spans 9 amino acids. The CDR3 sequence: CALWTGAFF. The CDR3 DNA reads as TGTGCTCTTTGGACTGGGGCCTTCTTC.

Note on this clone: This likely traces to a read error, being one base from a far larger clone. Within the sample, other DNA sequences also encode this same CDR3. The J gene was not called, though the V gene is TRDV1; the listed D gene, TRDD3, was not tested against the DNA. Per germline, CDR1 TSWWSYY and CDR2 QGS. This CDR3 is 19 amino acids long. The CDR3 coding sequence is TGTGCTCTTTCCTACCGGGATGGTAGAGGGTTACAGTACACCGATAAACTCATCTTC. Its translation: CALSYRDGRGLQYTDKLIF.

Remarks on this clone: A far larger clone is only one base removed, so a read error is likely. This chain connects TRDV1 to TRDJ1, with TRDD3 identical over 13 bases. TCRdb lists no J gene, so it was determined here by aligning the DNA to germline. Germline V gene data show CDR1 as TSWWSYY and CDR2 as QGS. J gave up 3 bases and V 2 bases, and 21 bases lay outside the gene matches. The CDR3 is made up of 22 amino acids. In nucleotides, the CDR3 is TGTGCTCTTGGGGAAAGACTCGTCCCCCGGGTTACTGGGGGATACGCGTCCGATAAACTCATCTTT. It codes for CALGERLVPRVTGGYASDKLIF.

Worth noting for this clone: The protein recorded in TCRdb matches a much larger clone and deviates from this DNA's translation at residue 7, suggesting a read error; the protein here is obtained by translating the DNA. The chain is built from TRAV38-2/DV8 and TRDJ1; 10 nucleotides line up with TRDD3. TCRdb does not report a J gene; here it was assigned by matching the DNA to germline references. Trimming cost V 0 bases and J 3 bases; bases outside gene matches: 20. The CDR3 sequence is 21 residues long. Germline CDR1 is TSESDYY and CDR2 is QEAYKQQN. The CDR3: CAYRSGGPERLLGDLPDKLIF. The CDR3 coding sequence is TGTGCTTATAGGAGCGGGGGCCCCGAGCGCTTACTGGGGGATTTACCCGATAAACTCATCTTT.